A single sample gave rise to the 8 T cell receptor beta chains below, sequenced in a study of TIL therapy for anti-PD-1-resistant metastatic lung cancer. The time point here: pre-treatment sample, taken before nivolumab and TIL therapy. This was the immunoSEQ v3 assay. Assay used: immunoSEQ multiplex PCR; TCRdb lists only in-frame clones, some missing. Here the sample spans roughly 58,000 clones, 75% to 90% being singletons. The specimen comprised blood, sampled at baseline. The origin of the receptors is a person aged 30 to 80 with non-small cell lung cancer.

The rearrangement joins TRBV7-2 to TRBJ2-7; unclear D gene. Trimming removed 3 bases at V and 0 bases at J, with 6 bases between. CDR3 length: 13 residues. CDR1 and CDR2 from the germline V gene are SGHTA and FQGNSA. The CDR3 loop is CASSFSSSYEQYF. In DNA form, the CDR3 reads TGTGCCAGCAGCTTTTCAAGCTCCTACGAGCAGTACTTC.

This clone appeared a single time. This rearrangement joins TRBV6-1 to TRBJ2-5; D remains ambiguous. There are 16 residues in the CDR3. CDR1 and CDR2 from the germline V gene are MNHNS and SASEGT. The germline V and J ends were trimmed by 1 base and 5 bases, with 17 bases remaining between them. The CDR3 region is CASSEGGTLSGETQYF. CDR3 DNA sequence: TGTGCCAGCAGTGAAGGCGGCACCTTGAGTGGGGAGACCCAGTACTTC.

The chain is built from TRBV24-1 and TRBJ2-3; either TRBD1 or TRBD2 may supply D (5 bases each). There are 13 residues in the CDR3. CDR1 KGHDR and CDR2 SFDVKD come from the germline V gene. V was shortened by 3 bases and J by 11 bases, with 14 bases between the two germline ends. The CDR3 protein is CATSDEGRRKQYF. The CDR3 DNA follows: TGTGCCACCAGTGATGAGGGACGAAGAAAGCAGTATTTT.

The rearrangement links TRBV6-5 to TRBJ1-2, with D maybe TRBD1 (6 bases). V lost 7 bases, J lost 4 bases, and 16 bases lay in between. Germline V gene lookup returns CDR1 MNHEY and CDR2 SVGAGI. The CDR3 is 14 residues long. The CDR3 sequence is CASTQLGGAYGYTF. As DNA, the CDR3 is TGTGCCAGCACCCAACTCGGGGGGGCCTATGGCTACACCTTC.

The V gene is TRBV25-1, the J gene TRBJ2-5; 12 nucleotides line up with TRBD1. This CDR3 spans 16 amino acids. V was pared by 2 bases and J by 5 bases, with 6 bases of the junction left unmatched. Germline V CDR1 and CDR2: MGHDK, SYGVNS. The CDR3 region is CASSEPGQGAGETQYF. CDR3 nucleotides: TGTGCCAGCAGTGAACCGGGACAGGGGGCTGGGGAGACCCAGTACTTC. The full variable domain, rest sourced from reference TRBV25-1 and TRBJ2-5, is EADIYQTPRYLVIGTGKKITLECSQTMGHDKMYWYQQDPGMELHLIHYSYGVNSTEKGDLSSESTVSRIRTEHFPLTLESARPSHTSQYLCASSEPGQGAGETQYFGPGTRLLVL.

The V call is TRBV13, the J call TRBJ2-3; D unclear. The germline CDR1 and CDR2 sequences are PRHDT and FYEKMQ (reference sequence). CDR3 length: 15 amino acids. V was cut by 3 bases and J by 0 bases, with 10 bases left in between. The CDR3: CASSFGLPSTDTQYF. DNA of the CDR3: TGTGCCAGCAGCTTTGGGCTACCTAGCACAGATACGCAGTATTTT.

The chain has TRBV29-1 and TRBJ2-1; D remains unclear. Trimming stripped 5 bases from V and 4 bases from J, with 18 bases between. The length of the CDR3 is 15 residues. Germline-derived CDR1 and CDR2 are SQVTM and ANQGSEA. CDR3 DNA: TGCAGCGTTCACAATCGGGCACGGGTATACAATGAGCAGTTCTTC. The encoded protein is CSVHNRARVYNEQFF.

The CDR3 DNA reads TGTGCCAGTAGTATAGGCCTATCCAATGAGCAGTTCTTC. This sequence encodes CASSIGLSNEQFF. The V gene is TRBV19, the J gene TRBJ2-1, with D unclear. V was cut by 1 base and J by 6 bases, with 7 bases left in between. The germline V gene encodes CDR1 LNHDA and CDR2 SQIVND (reference sequence). The CDR3 is made up of 13 amino acids.